Presented here are 29 T cell receptor beta chains from one specimen sequenced in a study of shared clonotypes between healthy human individuals. Selected positively for CCR7 and CD45RO-negative, naive CD8 cells excluded terminally differentiated effector memory CD45RA+ cells. Clones were sequenced by immunoSEQ multiplex PCR, and TCRdb holds only the in-frame ones, with some missing. In the table there are 2 million or so clones, about 95% of which are singletons. The sequenced material came from naive CD8+ T cells sorted from blood. The receptors here all came from a man aged 18-30 years in good health.

The genes are TRBV9 and TRBJ1-2; the match to TRBD1 covers 7 bases. V lost 0 bases and J lost 6; bases outside the gene matches: 8. This CDR3 has 15 amino acids. Germline CDR1 SGDLS, CDR2 YYNGEE. DNA of the CDR3: TGTGCCAGCAGCGTAGTGGCAGGGGGTATAGATGGCTACACCTTC. This translates into CASSVVAGGIDGYTF.

Note on this clone: This same CDR3 is encoded by further DNA sequences in the sample. This chain uses TRBV9 with TRBJ2-3; unclear D gene. Germline V gene data show CDR1 as SGDLS and CDR2 as YYNGEE. The CDR3 has 15 amino acids. Trimming pared 0 bases from V and 0 bases from J, leaving 8 bases between. The CDR3 protein is CASSVEDSSTDTQYF. The CDR3 DNA sequence: TGTGCCAGCAGCGTAGAAGACTCTAGCACAGATACGCAGTATTTT. The variable domain in full, completed from reference TRBV9 and TRBJ2-3, reads DSGVTQTPKHLITATGQRVTLRCSPRSGDLSVYWYQQSLDQGLQFLIQYYNGEERAKGNILERFSAQQFPDLHSELNLSSLELGDSALYFCASSVEDSSTDTQYFGPGTRLTVL.

This clone was seen once. This chain connects TRBV5-6 to TRBJ2-5, with D tentatively TRBD1 (5 bases). Germline-derived CDR1 and CDR2 are SGHDT and YYEEEE. The germline V and J ends were trimmed by 1 base and 3 bases, with 7 bases remaining between them. The CDR3 is 13 amino acids. DNA of the CDR3: TGTGCCAGCAGCTTGTTACAGGAAGAGACCCAGTACTTC. Translated, it gives CASSLLQEETQYF.

The CDR3, as DNA: TGTGCCAGCAGTTTACGAGAACCGGGACAGGGGACCTACGAGCAGTACTTC. Protein product: CASSLREPGQGTYEQYF. The chain carries TRBV27 and TRBJ2-7; TRBD1 matches 10 bases. CDR3 length: 17 residues. Trimming cost V 2 bases and J 2 bases; bases outside gene matches: 9. Per the germline V gene, CDR1 is MNHEY and CDR2 is SMNVEV (reference sequence).

This chain uses TRBV5-1 with TRBJ2-3; the D gene is possibly TRBD2 (5 bases). From germline, CDR1 is SGHRS and CDR2 YFSETQ. V lost 4 bases to trimming and J lost 2 bases, with 17 bases between them. This CDR3 comprises 16 residues. Here the CDR3 DNA reads TGCGCCAGCAGCCCGGCACTAGTAAGGGACACAGATACGCAGTATTTT. Translated: CASSPALVRDTDTQYF.

Turning to this clone: Compared with germline, one end of the junction differs, possibly owing to a read error. This chain joins TRBV27 and TRBJ2-7; perhaps TRBD1 as D (6 bases). Germline V gene sequence: CDR1 MNHEY, CDR2 SMNVEV (reference sequence). CDR3 length equals 14 residues. In DNA form, the CDR3 reads TGTGCCACCAGTCAAATGGACAGTTCCTACGAGCAGTACTTC. Translating it yields CATSQMDSSYEQYF.

The chain joins TRBV7-9 to TRBJ2-1; 11 bases line up with TRBD2. In germline, CDR1 is SEHNR, CDR2 FQNEAQ (reference sequence). The CDR3 sequence is 16 residues long. J was trimmed by 3 bases and V by 4 bases; bases with no gene match: 5. DNA for the CDR3: TGTGCCAGCAGCTCATATAGCGGGAGGGACTACAATGAGCAGTTCTTC. Its translation: CASSSYSGRDYNEQFF.

In this sample, this clone turned up once. The genes are TRBV7-9 and TRBJ2-3; 8 bases match TRBD2. CDR3 length: 16 residues. With V trimmed by 1 base and J by 3 bases, 6 bases remained unmatched. Germline CDR1 and CDR2: SEHNR and FQNEAQ (reference sequence). The CDR3, as DNA: TGTGCCAGCAGCTTAGGTTCGGGGGGGCTAACAGATACGCAGTATTTT. Its translation is CASSLGSGGLTDTQYF.

This chain uses TRBV7-9 with TRBJ2-4; perhaps TRBD2 as D (6 bases). The CDR3 extends over 17 amino acids. Trimming took 4 bases from V and 4 from J, leaving 20 bases between them. Germline V gene data show CDR1 as SEHNR and CDR2 as FQNEAQ (reference sequence). CDR3 protein: CASSSPMSGTFKNIQYF. CDR3 sequence (DNA): TGTGCCAGCAGCTCCCCTATGTCAGGGACTTTTAAAAACATTCAGTACTTC.

About this clone: The sample holds other DNA sequences that translate to the same CDR3. The chain joins TRBV27 to TRBJ1-2; D is uncertain. This CDR3 spans 13 amino acids. The V and J ends lost 2 bases and 3 bases respectively, with 7 bases between them. Germline V gives CDR1 MNHEY, CDR2 SMNVEV (reference sequence). The CDR3 DNA sequence: TGTGCCAGCAGTTTAGACGGATACTATGGCTACACCTTC. This gives the protein CASSLDGYYGYTF.

This chain joins TRBV7-8 and TRBJ2-1, with 8 bases identical to TRBD2. CDR1 SGHVS and CDR2 FQNEAQ come from the germline V gene. This CDR3 has 19 residues. After removal of 4 bases from V and 0 bases from J, the junction contained 14 bases not matched to a gene. As DNA, the CDR3 is TGTGCCAGCAGCTCGCCCGGACTAGCTTCTGTCGGCTCCTACAATGAGCAGTTCTTC. Translation: CASSSPGLASVGSYNEQFF.

This chain uses TRBV7-9 with TRBJ2-1; 9 bases are shared with TRBD2. The CDR3 extends over 13 amino acids. V dropped 5 bases and J dropped 8; count of bases not matched to a gene: 4. Germline-derived CDR1 and CDR2 are SEHNR and FQNEAQ (reference sequence). Here the CDR3 DNA reads TGTGCCAGCAGCGGTAGCGGGGGCTATGAGCAGTTCTTC. Its protein product is CASSGSGGYEQFF. The full variable domain, rest sourced from reference TRBV7-9 and TRBJ2-1, is DTGVSQNPRHKITKRGQNVTFRCDPISEHNRLYWYRQTLGQGPEFLTYFQNEAQLEKSRLLSDRFSAERPKGSFSTLEIQRTEQGDSAMYLCASSGSGGYEQFFGPGTRLTVL.

The chain has TRBV4-1 and TRBJ2-1; no clear D. Germline CDR1 MGHRA, CDR2 YSYEKL. Trimming pared 0 bases from V and 6 bases from J, leaving 9 bases between. This CDR3 is 14 amino acids long. The CDR3 loop is CASSQDSLRNEQFF. The CDR3 coding sequence is TGCGCCAGCAGCCAAGACAGCTTACGCAATGAGCAGTTCTTC.

Points on this clone: Other DNA sequences in this sample translate to the same CDR3. This rearrangement joins TRBV27 to TRBJ2-7; TRBD1 or TRBD2 may be the D gene (5 bases each). This CDR3 contains 14 residues. V was clipped by 0 bases and J by 2 bases, with 8 bases between them. Germline V gives CDR1 MNHEY, CDR2 SMNVEV (reference sequence). Here the CDR3 reads CASSLSPGPYEQYF. CDR3 sequence (DNA): TGTGCCAGCAGTTTATCCCCGGGACCCTACGAGCAGTACTTC.

Worth noting for this clone: The junction differs from germline at one of its ends, possibly a read error. The chain employs TRBV7-7 and TRBJ2-7; 8 bases are shared with TRBD1. The CDR3 has 13 residues. The germline CDR1 and CDR2 sequences are SSHAT and FNYEAQ (reference sequence). Here the CDR3 reads CASSLGQDYEQYF. The CDR3 region has the DNA TGTGCTAGCAGCCTGGGACAGGACTACGAGCAGTACTTC.

The chain couples TRBV10-2 to TRBJ2-7; 11 bases are shared with TRBD2. The CDR3 consists of 16 residues. V lost 7 bases to trimming and J lost 2 bases; unmatched junction nucleotides: 10. Germline V gives CDR1 WSHSY, CDR2 SAAADI. The CDR3 nucleotides are TGCGCCAGCACCACAACTAGCGGGAGTCCGCCCTACGAGCAGTACTTC. The encoded protein is CASTTTSGSPPYEQYF.

The gene calls are TRBV5-6 and TRBJ1-2; TRBD1 might be the D (6 bases). The CDR3 sequence is 16 residues long. The germline CDR1 and CDR2 sequences are SGHDT and YYEEEE. V was shortened by 0 bases and J by 3 bases, with 15 bases between the two germline ends. The CDR3 coding sequence is TGTGCCAGCAGCTTGGGGGCAGGGGAACTGCACTATGGCTACACCTTC. The encoded protein is CASSLGAGELHYGYTF.

V usage is TRBV13 and J usage is TRBJ2-3; tentatively, D is TRBD2 (5 bases). The CDR3 consists of 15 residues. Germline CDR1 reads PRHDT; CDR2 reads FYEKMQ (reference sequence). Trimming shortened V by 1 base and J by 4 bases, and 12 bases separated the two germline ends. The CDR3 loop is CASSLDSGRSDTQYF. As DNA, the CDR3 is TGTGCCAGCAGCTTAGATTCGGGGAGATCAGATACGCAGTATTTT.

The chain carries TRBV19 and TRBJ1-5, with a tentative D call TRBD1 (6 bases). This CDR3 has 14 residues. Germline-derived CDR1 and CDR2 are LNHDA and SQIVND (reference sequence). Between the trimmed V and J ends, which lost 8 bases and 5 bases, there was a span of 16 bases. In nucleotides, the CDR3 is TGTGCCAGTGGGGACATCGATCGCGATCAGCCCCAGCATTTT. Translated: CASGDIDRDQPQHF.

A word on this clone: Different DNA sequences within this sample yield the same CDR3. The CDR3 bases are TGTGCCAGCAGCTTGGACTCAGAAGAGACCCAGTACTTC. Protein sequence: CASSLDSEETQYF. V gene TRBV5-6 combines with J gene TRBJ2-5; no definite D call. Trimming took off 0 bases at V and 3 bases at J, with 6 bases between the two ends. This CDR3 is 13 amino acids long. CDR1 SGHDT and CDR2 YYEEEE come from the germline V gene.

The chain combines TRBV5-1 with TRBJ1-4; D possibly corresponds to TRBD1 (6 bases). Germline CDR1 and CDR2: SGHRS and YFSETQ. V was pared by 0 bases and J by 0 bases, with 18 bases between. The CDR3 loop spans 19 amino acids. In nucleotides, the CDR3 is TGCGCCAGCAGCTTGGCCGTTTTGGACAGAACCCCAACTAATGAAAAACTGTTTTTT. Protein sequence: CASSLAVLDRTPTNEKLFF. The full variable domain, in which reference TRBV5-1 and TRBJ1-4 provide the parts outside the CDR3, is KAGVTQTPRYLIKTRGQQVTLSCSPISGHRSVSWYQQTPGQGLQFLFEYFSETQRNKGNFPGRFSGRQFSNSRSEMNVSTLELGDSALYLCASSLAVLDRTPTNEKLFFGSGTQLSVL.

A word on this clone: Other DNA sequences in the same sample also yield this CDR3. This chain links TRBV28 with TRBJ1-5, with a possible D match to TRBD1 (5 bases). Germline V gene lookup returns CDR1 MDHEN and CDR2 SYDVKM. V was pared by 6 bases and J by 1 base, with 10 bases between. The CDR3 has 14 amino acids. The CDR3 nucleotides read TGTGCCAGCAGCCTGCGGGGGAGCAATCAGCCCCAGCATTTT. Protein sequence: CASSLRGSNQPQHF.

This clone appeared once. The gene calls are TRBV2 and TRBJ1-1, with D unclear. This CDR3 has 10 amino acids. CDR1 SNHLY and CDR2 FYNNEI come from the germline V gene. V was cut by 5 bases and J by 7 bases, with 5 bases left in between. In DNA form, the CDR3 reads TGTGCCAGCAGTATGGGTGAAGCTTTCTTT. It is translated as CASSMGEAFF.

V usage is TRBV4-1 and J usage is TRBJ1-4; D gene unclear. V lost 0 bases, J lost 11 bases, and 16 bases lay in between. Germline assignment: CDR1 MGHRA and CDR2 YSYEKL. This CDR3 is built from 15 residues. CDR3 amino acids: CASSQESGILGKLFF. CDR3 sequence (DNA): TGCGCCAGCAGCCAAGAGAGCGGGATTTTAGGGAAACTGTTTTTT.

CDR3 coding DNA: TGCGCCAGCAGCATCACAGAGAGCTCCTACGAGCAGTACTTC. Residues: CASSITESSYEQYF. V and J are TRBV4-3 and TRBJ2-7; D call uncertain. Trimming took 5 bases from V and 0 from J, leaving 11 bases between them. The CDR3 sequence is 14 residues long. Germline V CDR1 and CDR2: LGHNA, YSLEER.

The chain couples TRBV4-3 to TRBJ2-7, with 8 bases identical to TRBD1. The CDR3 sequence is 15 residues long. Per the germline V gene, CDR1 is LGHNA and CDR2 is YSLEER. The J segment lost 7 bases and the V segment lost 1 base, leaving 9 bases of the junction unmatched. Here the CDR3 reads CASSQAQGAMGEQYF. In DNA, the CDR3 is TGCGCCAGCAGCCAAGCGCAGGGGGCGATGGGAGAGCAGTACTTC.

The rearrangement uses TRBV15 and TRBJ2-7; D gene ambiguous. The CDR3 length is 13 residues. Trimming removed 6 bases from V and 1 base from J, with 10 bases in between. CDR1 is LNHNV and CDR2 is YYDKDF in the germline V gene (reference sequence). In DNA form, the CDR3 reads TGTGCCACCAGTGTACGGCTGTCCTACGAGCAGTACTTC. As protein: CATSVRLSYEQYF.

V and J are TRBV4-1 and TRBJ2-3; 8 nucleotides match TRBD1. The junction had 10 bases not matched to a gene; V was cut back by 1 base and J by 4 bases. The CDR3 length is 17 residues. Germline CDR1 and CDR2: MGHRA and YSYEKL. The CDR3 sequence: CASSQVTDREDSDTQYF. The CDR3 DNA reads TGCGCCAGCAGCCAAGTTACGGACAGGGAAGATTCAGATACGCAGTATTTT.

CDR3 sequence: CASSASSGASYNEQFF. CDR3 DNA sequence: TGTGCCAGCAGCGCTTCTAGCGGGGCGTCCTACAATGAGCAGTTCTTC. The chain is built from TRBV9 and TRBJ2-1, with 9 bases matching TRBD2. V gave up 3 bases and J gave up 1 base; unmatched junction bases: 5. The CDR3 length is 16 residues. Germline lookup yields CDR1 SGDLS and CDR2 YYNGEE.